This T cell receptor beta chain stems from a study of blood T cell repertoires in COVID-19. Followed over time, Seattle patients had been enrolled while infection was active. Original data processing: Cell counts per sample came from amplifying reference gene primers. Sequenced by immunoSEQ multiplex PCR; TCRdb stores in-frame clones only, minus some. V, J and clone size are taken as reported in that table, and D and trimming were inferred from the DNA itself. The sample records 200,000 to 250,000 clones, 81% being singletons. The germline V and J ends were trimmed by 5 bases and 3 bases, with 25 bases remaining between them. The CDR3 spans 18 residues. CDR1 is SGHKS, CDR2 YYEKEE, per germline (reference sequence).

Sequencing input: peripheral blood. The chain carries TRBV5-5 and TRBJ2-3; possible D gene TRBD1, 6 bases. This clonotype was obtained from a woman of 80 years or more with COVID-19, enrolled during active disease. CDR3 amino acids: CASRLSTGSPGVTDTQYF. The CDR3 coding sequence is TGTGCCAGCAGGCTCTCGACCGGCAGCCCAGGGGTTACAGATACGCAGTATTTT.